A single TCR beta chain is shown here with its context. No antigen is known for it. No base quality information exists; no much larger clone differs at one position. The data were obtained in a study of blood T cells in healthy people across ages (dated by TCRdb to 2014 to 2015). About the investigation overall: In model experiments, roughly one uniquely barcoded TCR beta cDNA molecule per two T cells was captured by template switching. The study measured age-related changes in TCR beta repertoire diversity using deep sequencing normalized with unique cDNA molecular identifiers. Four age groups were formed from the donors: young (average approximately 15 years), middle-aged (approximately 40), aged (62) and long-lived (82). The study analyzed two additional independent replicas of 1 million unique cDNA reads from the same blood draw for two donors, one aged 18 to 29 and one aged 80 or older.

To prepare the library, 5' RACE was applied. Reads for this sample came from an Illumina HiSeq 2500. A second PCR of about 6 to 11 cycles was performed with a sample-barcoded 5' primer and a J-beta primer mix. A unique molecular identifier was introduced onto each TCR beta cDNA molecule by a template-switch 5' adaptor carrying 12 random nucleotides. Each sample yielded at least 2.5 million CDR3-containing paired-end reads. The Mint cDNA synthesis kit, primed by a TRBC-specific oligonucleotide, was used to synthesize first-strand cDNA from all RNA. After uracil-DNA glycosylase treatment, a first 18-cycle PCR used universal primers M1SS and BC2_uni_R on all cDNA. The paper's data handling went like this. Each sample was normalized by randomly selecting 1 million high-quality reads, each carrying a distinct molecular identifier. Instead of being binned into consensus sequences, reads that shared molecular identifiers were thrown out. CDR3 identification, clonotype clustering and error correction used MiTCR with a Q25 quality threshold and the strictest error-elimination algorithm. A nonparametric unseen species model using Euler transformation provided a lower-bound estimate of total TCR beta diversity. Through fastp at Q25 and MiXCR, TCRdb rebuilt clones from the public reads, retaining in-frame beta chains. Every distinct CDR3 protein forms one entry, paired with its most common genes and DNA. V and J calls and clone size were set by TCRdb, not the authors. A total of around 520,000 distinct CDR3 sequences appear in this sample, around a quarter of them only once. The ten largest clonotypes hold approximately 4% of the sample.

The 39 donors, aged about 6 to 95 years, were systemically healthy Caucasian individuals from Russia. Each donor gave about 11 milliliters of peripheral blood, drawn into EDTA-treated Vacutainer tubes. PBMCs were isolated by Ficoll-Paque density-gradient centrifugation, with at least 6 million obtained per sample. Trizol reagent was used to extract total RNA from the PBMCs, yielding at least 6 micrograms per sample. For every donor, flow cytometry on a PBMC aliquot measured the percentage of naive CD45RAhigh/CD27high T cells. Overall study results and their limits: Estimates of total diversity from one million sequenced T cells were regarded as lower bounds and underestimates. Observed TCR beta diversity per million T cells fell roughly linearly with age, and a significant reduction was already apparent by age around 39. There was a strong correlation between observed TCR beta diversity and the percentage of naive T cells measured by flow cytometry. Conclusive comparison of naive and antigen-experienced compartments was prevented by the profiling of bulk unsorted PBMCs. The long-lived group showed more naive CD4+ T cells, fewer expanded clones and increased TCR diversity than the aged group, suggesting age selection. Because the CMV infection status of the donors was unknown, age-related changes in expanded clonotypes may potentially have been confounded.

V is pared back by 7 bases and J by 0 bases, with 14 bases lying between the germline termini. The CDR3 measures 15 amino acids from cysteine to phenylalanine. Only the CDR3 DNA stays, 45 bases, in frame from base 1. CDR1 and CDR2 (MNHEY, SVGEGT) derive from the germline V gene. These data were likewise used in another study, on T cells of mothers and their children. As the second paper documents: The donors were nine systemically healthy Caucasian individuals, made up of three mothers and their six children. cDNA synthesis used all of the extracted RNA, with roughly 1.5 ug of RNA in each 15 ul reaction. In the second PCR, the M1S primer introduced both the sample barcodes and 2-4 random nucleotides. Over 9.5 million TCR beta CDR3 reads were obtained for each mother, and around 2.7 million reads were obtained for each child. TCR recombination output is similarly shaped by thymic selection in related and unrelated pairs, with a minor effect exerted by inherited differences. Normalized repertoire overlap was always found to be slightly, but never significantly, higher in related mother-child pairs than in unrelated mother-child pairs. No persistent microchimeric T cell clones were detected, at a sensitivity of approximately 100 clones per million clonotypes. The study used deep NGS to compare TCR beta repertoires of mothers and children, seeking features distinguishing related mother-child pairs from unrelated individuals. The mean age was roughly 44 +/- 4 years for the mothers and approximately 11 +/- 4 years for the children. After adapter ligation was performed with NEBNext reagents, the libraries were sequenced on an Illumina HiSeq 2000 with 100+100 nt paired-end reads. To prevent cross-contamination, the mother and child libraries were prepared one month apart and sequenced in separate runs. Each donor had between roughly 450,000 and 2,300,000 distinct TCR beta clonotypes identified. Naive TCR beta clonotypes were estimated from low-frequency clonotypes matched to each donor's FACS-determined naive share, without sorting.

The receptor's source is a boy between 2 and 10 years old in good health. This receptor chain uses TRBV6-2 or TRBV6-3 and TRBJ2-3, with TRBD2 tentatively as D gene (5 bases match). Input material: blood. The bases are TGTGCCAGCACTCCCCTCGAGGGCAGCACAGATACGCAGTATTTT. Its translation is CASTPLEGSTDTQYF.